Many counts were recorded for the clone carrying this T cell receptor beta chain. The antigen is undetermined. The data derive from a study of T cell repertoires in cytomegalovirus infection. MiXCR, run by TCRdb on the reads, gives a single entry per CDR3 protein. Found here are 76,000 or so distinct CDR3 sequences, roughly 3.5% of them singletons; the top ten hold 3.5% to 6%. The CDR3 has 17 residues. V shed 6 bases and J 1 base; nucleotides not matched to a gene: 12. Germline assignment: CDR1 LNHDA and CDR2 SQIVND (reference sequence). Study-level findings and limits: The cumulative frequency of public TCR beta families distinguished individuals who carried CMV together with the relevant HLA.

The chain has TRBV19 and TRBJ1-1, with 9 positions matching TRBD1. Material for sequencing was PBMCs. The sequence was collected from a human donor in good health (CMV status not recorded). Some clones in this sample may be carry-over from other donors' samples. The CDR3 loop is CASRQWTGERGNTEAFF. The CDR3 DNA reads TGTGCCAGTAGACAGTGGACAGGGGAACGGGGGAACACTGAAGCTTTCTTT.